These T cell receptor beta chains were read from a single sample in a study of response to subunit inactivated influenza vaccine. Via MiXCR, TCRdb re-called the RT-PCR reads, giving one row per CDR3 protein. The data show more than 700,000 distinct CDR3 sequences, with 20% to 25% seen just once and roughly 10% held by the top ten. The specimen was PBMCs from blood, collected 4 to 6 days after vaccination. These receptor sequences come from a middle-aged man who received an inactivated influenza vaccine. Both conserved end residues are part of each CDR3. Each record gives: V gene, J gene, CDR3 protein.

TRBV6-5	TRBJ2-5	CASSYSLAGVLQETQYF
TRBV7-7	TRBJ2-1	CASSPRESIYNEQFF
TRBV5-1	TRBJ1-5	CASSFGVNQPQHF
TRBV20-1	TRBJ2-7	CSAPSVARGDEQYF
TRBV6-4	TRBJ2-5	CASSDSFGGFETQYF
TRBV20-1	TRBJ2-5	CSVLSEEGEETQYF
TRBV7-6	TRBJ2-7	CASSVTSGASYEQYF
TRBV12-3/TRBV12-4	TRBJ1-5	CASSLAWQHSNQPQHF
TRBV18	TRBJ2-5	CASSPPSTQETQYF
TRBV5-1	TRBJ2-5	CASSLAPSGGGETQYF
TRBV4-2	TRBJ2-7	CASSLRTFGDEQYF
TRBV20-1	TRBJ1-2	CSASNRGLGYTF
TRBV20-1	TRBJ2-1	CSASLWGRGDEQFF
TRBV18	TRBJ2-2	CASSNRGNTGELFF
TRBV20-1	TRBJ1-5	CSARGGPLNQPQHF
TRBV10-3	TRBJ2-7	CAISDSGSIYEQYF
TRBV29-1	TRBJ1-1	CSVGAGMNIEAFF
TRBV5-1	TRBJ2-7	CASSYGGGDNYEQYF
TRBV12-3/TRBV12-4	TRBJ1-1	CASSSRTGYAEAFF
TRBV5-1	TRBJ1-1	CASSSRIEGTEAFF
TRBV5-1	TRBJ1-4	CASSLGQGGVEKLFF
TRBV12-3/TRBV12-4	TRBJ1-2	CASSLGGGPGGYTF
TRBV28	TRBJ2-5	CASSLNLWDYHGETQYF
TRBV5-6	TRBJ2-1	CASSLRVEQFF
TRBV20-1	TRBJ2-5	CSAPPGGNKETQYF
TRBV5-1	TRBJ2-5	CASSLEGSGTPTQYF
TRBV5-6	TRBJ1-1	CASSLEGRGAMNTEAFF
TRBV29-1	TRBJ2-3	CSVGGRSDTQYF
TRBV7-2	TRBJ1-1	CASSLASGLEAFF
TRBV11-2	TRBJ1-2	CASSYQPRDNYGYTF
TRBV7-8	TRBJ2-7	CASSPSRGGYEQYF
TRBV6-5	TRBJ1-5	CASSYPRQGQPQHF
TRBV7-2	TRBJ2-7	CASSLEAGGSYEQYF
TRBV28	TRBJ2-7	CASSTGGSLYEQYF
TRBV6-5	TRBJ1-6	CASSYFTNSPLHF
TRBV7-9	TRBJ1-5	CASSRTGRLVQPQHF
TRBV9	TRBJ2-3	CASSDDRGDTQYF
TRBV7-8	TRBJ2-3	CASSLSPSGGSDTQYF
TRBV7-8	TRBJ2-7	CASSLESRDYEQYF
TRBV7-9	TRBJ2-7	CASSLTRGGTLEKEQYF
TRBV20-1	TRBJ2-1	CSARDGGLAGNEQFF
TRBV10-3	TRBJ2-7	CAISESWLANEQYF
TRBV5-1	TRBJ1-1	CASSLTGAEAFF
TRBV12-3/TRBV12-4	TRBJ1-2	CASRLDRGFGYTF
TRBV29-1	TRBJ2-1	CSVVRSPQRTSVSYNEQFF
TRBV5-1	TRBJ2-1	CASSYGTSGNYNEQFF
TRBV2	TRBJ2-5	CASSEWPRIQETQYF
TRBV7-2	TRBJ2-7	CASSSTGGGAYEQYF
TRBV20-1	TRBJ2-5	CSAKTEYRETQYF
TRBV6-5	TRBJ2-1	CASSWDRVSNEQFF
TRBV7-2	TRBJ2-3	CAPIFCPPRDADTQYF
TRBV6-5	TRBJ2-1	CASSYSGGQGDEQFF
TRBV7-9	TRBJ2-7	CAITGRDYEQYF
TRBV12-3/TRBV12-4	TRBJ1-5	CASSSGTGIYQPQHF
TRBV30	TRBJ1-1	CAWRDRPSNTEAFF
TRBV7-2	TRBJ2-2	CASRRTSANTGELFF
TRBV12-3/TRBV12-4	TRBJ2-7	CATRGAGDPYEQYF
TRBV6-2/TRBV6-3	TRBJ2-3	CASSPQVSMTDTQYF
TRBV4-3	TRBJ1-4	CASSQDRGKLFF
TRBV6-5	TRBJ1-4	CASSYTGTGGEKLFF